The 32 T cell receptor beta chains reported below all come from one sample, sequenced in a study of CD8 T cells in ankylosing spondylitis. MiXCR, run by TCRdb on the 5' RACE reads, gives a single entry per CDR3 protein. The sample has more than 95,000 distinct CDR3 sequences, about 8.6% seen once. The specimen sequenced was blood, either unsorted or a sorted T cell fraction (not recorded which). The receptors stem from a male donor with ankylosing spondylitis or in good health (not recorded which).

This clonotype was observed many times. The chain employs TRBV15 and TRBJ2-5, with D perhaps TRBD2 (6 bases). Looked up from germline, CDR1 is LNHNV and CDR2 is YYDKDF (reference sequence). V dropped 0 bases and J dropped 5 bases, with 13 bases sitting between them. CDR3 length equals 15 residues. This chain's CDR3 is CATSRDPAGRETQYF. Here the CDR3 DNA reads TGTGCCACCAGCAGAGATCCAGCAGGGAGGGAGACCCAGTACTTC.

This clonotype was recorded at least ten times. The chain carries TRBV19 and TRBJ2-1; 7 positions match TRBD1. The V gene end was trimmed by 8 bases and the J gene end by 8 bases; junction bases not matched to a gene: 6. The CDR3 runs to 12 residues. Per germline, CDR1 LNHDA and CDR2 SQIVND (reference sequence). Here the CDR3 reads CASSGGWYEQFF. The DNA of the CDR3 is TGTGCCAGTTCAGGGGGTTGGTATGAGCAGTTCTTC.

As concerns this clonotype: A clone one base away is much larger, so this may be a read error. V is TRBV19 and J is TRBJ1-2, with D perhaps matching TRBD1 (5 bases). V lost 5 bases and J lost 1, with 17 bases in between. The germline gives CDR1 LNHDA, CDR2 SQIVND (reference sequence). The CDR3 has 16 amino acids. CDR3 DNA sequence: TGTGCCAGTAGTTTCCCCGGGACCCCGGTTAACTATGGCTACACCTTC. Translating it yields CASSFPGTPVNYGYTF.

This clonotype was picked up many times. This sequence joins TRBV5-1 and TRBJ2-1, with D maybe TRBD2 (6 bases). Trimming cost V 0 bases and J 9 bases, with 10 bases left between them. Germline values: CDR1 SGHRS, CDR2 YFSETQ. The CDR3 runs to 13 residues. The CDR3 loop is CASSLGPGGEQFF. In DNA form, the CDR3 reads TGCGCCAGCAGCTTGGGTCCCGGGGGTGAGCAGTTCTTC. Supplemented by reference TRBV5-1 and TRBJ2-1, the full variable domain reads KAGVTQTPRYLIKTRGQQVTLSCSPISGHRSVSWYQQTPGQGLQFLFEYFSETQRNKGNFPGRFSGRQFSNSRSEMNVSTLELGDSALYLCASSLGPGGEQFFGPGTRLTVL.

This clonotype has a handful of counts. V usage is TRBV20-1 and J usage is TRBJ1-2; 8 bases map to TRBD1. The germline CDR1 and CDR2 sequences are DFQATT and SNEGSKA (reference sequence). V shed 1 base and J 7 bases; nucleotides not matched to a gene: 11. The CDR3 length is 15 residues. The CDR3 sequence is CSARVGMTGAAGYTF. For the CDR3, the DNA is TGCAGTGCTAGAGTTGGAATGACAGGGGCAGCTGGCTACACCTTC.

This clonotype appeared many times. V is TRBV29-1 and J is TRBJ1-2; 7 bases agree with TRBD1. V was clipped by 3 bases and J by 5 bases; unmatched bases: 6. Germline V gene lookup returns CDR1 SQVTM and CDR2 ANQGSEA. The CDR3 totals 13 residues. The CDR3: CSVEFPGGYGYTF. CDR3 coding DNA: TGCAGCGTTGAGTTTCCAGGGGGTTATGGCTACACCTTC.

The sample holds a few counts of this clonotype. CDR3 in amino acids: CASSVGVAGSETQYF. The CDR3 DNA reads as TGTGCCAGCAGCGTAGGGGTAGCGGGGAGTGAGACCCAGTACTTC. The chain couples TRBV9 to TRBJ2-5; 8 bases agree with TRBD2. The germline CDR1 and CDR2 sequences are SGDLS and YYNGEE. The CDR3 sequence is 15 residues long. V gave up 0 bases and J gave up 5 bases; unmatched junction bases: 6.

The CDR3 sequence: CAWKDRDGYEQYF. The CDR3 DNA reads as TGTGCCTGGAAAGACAGGGATGGCTACGAGCAGTACTTC. The J gene is TRBJ2-7, the V gene TRBV30, with 7 bases identical to TRBD1. Trimming took 4 bases from V and 3 from J; bases not matched to a gene: 6. CDR3 length: 13 residues. CDR1 GTSNPN and CDR2 SVGIG come from the germline V gene (reference sequence).

This clonotype was seen many times. The chain recombines TRBV20-1 with TRBJ2-7; a possible D gene is TRBD2 (6 bases). Germline V lookup: CDR1 DFQATT, CDR2 SNEGSKA (reference sequence). The CDR3 length is 14 residues. V gave up 6 bases and J gave up 1 base, with 16 bases separating them. CDR3 sequence (DNA): TGCAGTGCCACAAAGAGGGCGGGGTCCTACGAGCAGTACTTC. Its translation is CSATKRAGSYEQYF.

The gene calls are TRBV4-1 and TRBJ2-6, with D possibly TRBD2 on 7 matching bases. Germline V gene sequence: CDR1 MGHRA, CDR2 YSYEKL. The CDR3 totals 14 residues. Trimming removed 2 bases at V and 15 bases at J, with 17 bases between. DNA of the CDR3: TGCGCCAGCAGCCAAACAAGGGGGGGGTTGGGCCTGACTTTC. This sequence encodes CASSQTRGGLGLTF.

At least ten counts were recorded for this clonotype. The chain uses TRBV27 and TRBJ2-3; D is possibly TRBD2 (6 bases). V lost 8 bases, J lost 3 bases, and 12 bases lay in between. The length of the CDR3 is 13 residues. Germline CDR1 MNHEY, CDR2 SMNVEV (reference sequence). The DNA for the CDR3 is TGTGCCAGCGGCCGACGGGGGACAGATACGCAGTATTTT. This translates into CASGRRGTDTQYF.

Many counts were recorded for this clonotype. The J gene is TRBJ2-2, the V gene TRBV6-5, with D uncertain. The CDR3 consists of 14 residues. Trimming took off 6 bases at V and 1 base at J, with 9 bases between the two ends. Germline CDR1 MNHEY, CDR2 SVGAGI. The CDR3 reads CASSYLVNTGELFF. In nucleotides, the CDR3 is TGTGCCAGCAGCTACCTCGTGAACACCGGGGAGCTGTTTTTT.

This clonotype was seen at least ten times. V gene TRBV5-1 combines with J gene TRBJ2-1, with TRBD1 identical over 9 bases. Germline lookup yields CDR1 SGHRS and CDR2 YFSETQ. V trimming: 4 bases; J trimming: 3 bases; junction bases outside the gene matches: 5. The CDR3 length is 15 residues. The CDR3 sequence: CASSPGTGLYNEQFF. The DNA of the CDR3 is TGCGCCAGCAGCCCCGGGACAGGGCTCTACAATGAGCAGTTCTTC.

This clonotype has ten or more counts. This chain connects TRBV20-1 to TRBJ2-2; perhaps TRBD2 as D (6 bases). This CDR3 spans 15 amino acids. Trimming cost V 2 bases and J 4 bases, with 14 bases left between them. Germline V lookup: CDR1 DFQATT, CDR2 SNEGSKA (reference sequence). For the CDR3, the DNA is TGCAGTGCTAGAAGCAGGCAGGGAGGCACCGGGGAGCTGTTTTTT. Protein: CSARSRQGGTGELFF.

V usage is TRBV2 and J usage is TRBJ2-2; D may be TRBD1 or TRBD2 (6 bases each). Trimming shortened V by 6 bases and J by 1 base, and 9 bases separated the two germline ends. The CDR3 is 14 amino acids. CDR1 is SNHLY, CDR2 FYNNEI, per germline. CDR3 residues: CASRGGQNTGELFF. The CDR3 DNA is TGTGCCAGCAGAGGGGGGCAGAACACCGGGGAGCTGTTTTTT.

The J gene is TRBJ2-2, the V gene TRBV27; D might be TRBD1 (6 bases). CDR1 MNHEY and CDR2 SMNVEV come from the germline V gene (reference sequence). This CDR3 is built from 15 residues. Trimming removed 3 bases from V and 0 bases from J, with 8 bases in between. CDR3: CASSLGQPNTGELFF. CDR3 bases: TGTGCCAGCAGTTTGGGACAACCGAACACCGGGGAGCTGTTTTTT.

This clonotype was counted ten times or more. The gene calls are TRBV4-2 and TRBJ2-1, with D unclear. The V gene lost 3 bases and the J gene lost 0 bases, with 9 bases spanning the gap. Germline V gene sequence: CDR1 LGHNA, CDR2 YNFKEQ. The CDR3 runs to 15 residues. The CDR3 region has the DNA TGTGCCAGCAGCCAGTCGCTGAGCTCCTACAATGAGCAGTTCTTC. As protein: CASSQSLSSYNEQFF.

This clonotype was picked up many times. This sequence joins TRBV4-2 and TRBJ2-7; D remains unclear. Looked up from germline, CDR1 is LGHNA and CDR2 is YNFKEQ. V was trimmed by 4 bases and J by 8 bases, leaving 21 bases between them. This CDR3 has 15 residues. CDR3 residues: CASSPLTDHRVKQYF. DNA for the CDR3: TGTGCCAGCAGCCCCCTAACGGACCACCGGGTAAAGCAGTACTTC.

In its sample, this clonotype was seen many times. This chain uses TRBV6-2 or TRBV6-3 with TRBJ2-2; unclear D gene. The CDR3 totals 12 residues. Per germline, CDR1 MNHEY and CDR2 SVGEGT. The V gene lost 5 bases and the J gene lost 3 bases, with 4 bases spanning the gap. CDR3 bases: TGTGCCAGCAGTCGACACACCGGGGAGCTGTTTTTT. It encodes CASSRHTGELFF.

In its sample, this clonotype was seen many times. This chain connects TRBV5-6 to TRBJ2-3; the D gene could be TRBD1 or TRBD2 (5 bases each). V gave up 4 bases and J gave up 6 bases, with 21 bases separating them. Germline V gene lookup returns CDR1 SGHDT and CDR2 YYEEEE. The CDR3 sequence is 16 residues long. DNA of the CDR3: TGTGCCAGCAGCCCGTTCGTGAGGGGTGGCGAGGATACGCAGTATTTT. This codes for CASSPFVRGGEDTQYF.

Ten or more counts support this clonotype. V gene TRBV20-1 combines with J gene TRBJ2-7, with 10 bases fitting TRBD2. J lost 0 bases, V lost 6 bases, and 5 bases had no gene match. This CDR3 has 14 amino acids. CDR1 is DFQATT, CDR2 SNEGSKA, per germline (reference sequence). Written as DNA, the CDR3 is TGCAGTGCGCAACTAGCGGGAAACTCCTACGAGCAGTACTTC. Translated, it gives CSAQLAGNSYEQYF.

This clonotype was detected ten times or more. The rearrangement uses TRBV5-5 and TRBJ2-5, with 8 bases that match TRBD2. This CDR3 spans 16 amino acids. Germline CDR1 and CDR2: SGHKS and YYEKEE (reference sequence). V lost 0 bases to trimming and J lost 2 bases; unmatched junction nucleotides: 6. In nucleotides, the CDR3 is TGTGCCAGCAGCTTGGGGTTAGCGGGGTTACAAGAGACCCAGTACTTC. Translating gives CASSLGLAGLQETQYF. Full variable domain (remainder filled in from reference TRBV5-5 and TRBJ2-5): DAGVTQSPTHLIKTRGQQVTLRCSPISGHKSVSWYQQVLGQGPQFIFQYYEKEERGRGNFPDRFSARQFPNYSSELNVNALLLGDSALYLCASSLGLAGLQETQYFGPGTRLLVL.

This clonotype was recorded at least ten times. The rearrangement uses TRBV29-1 and TRBJ2-1; D gene unclear. With 5 bases removed from V and 4 bases from J, the gap between germline ends came to 6 bases. From germline, CDR1 is SQVTM and CDR2 ANQGSEA. The CDR3 runs 11 residues. CDR3 DNA sequence: TGCAGCGTTCCGAGTTACAATGAGCAGTTCTTC. Its protein is CSVPSYNEQFF.

The chain has TRBV7-2 and TRBJ2-4; 12 nucleotides agree with TRBD1. V lost 5 bases to trimming and J lost 6 bases; unmatched junction nucleotides: 11. The CDR3 runs to 17 residues. Germline V lookup: CDR1 SGHTA, CDR2 FQGNSA. The CDR3 region has the DNA TGTGCCAGCAGCCATTTTACGGGACAGGGGGCAGGAAACATTCAGTACTTC. This translates into CASSHFTGQGAGNIQYF.

This clonotype has a count of ten or more. V is TRBV5-1 and J is TRBJ2-7; maybe TRBD2 (6 bases). This CDR3 comprises 14 residues. Trimming took off 4 bases at V and 5 bases at J, with 16 bases between the two ends. CDR1 is SGHRS, CDR2 YFSETQ, per germline. The CDR3 sequence: CASSGTAGVDEQYF. Here the CDR3 DNA reads TGCGCCAGCAGCGGGACTGCCGGAGTGGACGAGCAGTACTTC.

This clonotype was counted many times. J is TRBJ2-7 and V is TRBV7-2, with unresolved D. Germline values: CDR1 SGHTA, CDR2 FQGNSA. CDR3 length equals 11 residues. V was shortened by 2 bases and J by 7 bases, with 6 bases between the two germline ends. CDR3 region: CASSLSREQYF. CDR3 bases: TGTGCCAGCAGCTTATCTAGGGAGCAGTACTTC.

This clonotype was seen ten or more times. The V and J genes are TRBV11-2 and TRBJ2-3; possibly TRBD1 for D (5 bases). The V end lost 0 bases, the J end lost 4 bases, and 17 bases lay between the germline ends. The CDR3 runs 17 residues. Germline assignment: CDR1 SGHAT and CDR2 FQNNGV. The CDR3, as DNA: TGTGCCAGCAGCTTAGATCAGGGCCAGGGCGGCGCAGATACGCAGTATTTT. Translation: CASSLDQGQGGADTQYF.

This clonotype was detected only a few times. The V gene is TRBV20-1, the J gene TRBJ2-1; a weak D match, TRBD2 (5 bases). Germline CDR1 and CDR2: DFQATT and SNEGSKA (reference sequence). The CDR3 consists of 14 residues. Trimming left V 5 bases short and J 6 bases short, with 17 bases between. As DNA, the CDR3 is TGCAGTGCTCAAGGCCCAACTAGATCCAATGAGCAGTTCTTC. Amino acids: CSAQGPTRSNEQFF.

This rearrangement joins TRBV5-1 to TRBJ2-3; D possibly matches TRBD1 or TRBD2 (5 bases each). Trimming shortened V by 1 base and J by 4 bases, and 22 bases separated the two germline ends. Germline CDR1 and CDR2: SGHRS and YFSETQ. The CDR3 length is 18 residues. The CDR3 sequence: CASSLFPRGEGYADTQYF. The CDR3 DNA reads as TGCGCCAGCAGCTTGTTCCCGAGGGGAGAAGGTTATGCAGATACGCAGTATTTT.

This clonotype was recorded a few times. One end of the junction does not line up with germline, which may come from a read error. This sequence joins TRBV7-7 and TRBJ2-7; D is possibly TRBD1 (6 bases). Germline values: CDR1 SSHAT, CDR2 FNYEAQ (reference sequence). The CDR3 has 18 residues. CDR3 DNA sequence: TGTGCTAGCAGCTTAAAACTGGACAGCCCCTCCTCCGTGTACGAGCAGTACTTC. It encodes CASSLKLDSPSSVYEQYF.

This clonotype is a singleton in its sample. The rearrangement uses TRBV4-2 and TRBJ2-3; D may be TRBD1 (5 bases). Trimming cost V 4 bases and J 2 bases, with 10 bases left between them. Per germline, CDR1 LGHNA and CDR2 YNFKEQ. This CDR3 contains 14 residues. The CDR3 DNA follows: TGTGCCAGCAGCCGGGGCGGCACCACAGATACGCAGTATTTT. It specifies CASSRGGTTDTQYF.

This clonotype was observed many times. This chain joins TRBV6-1 and TRBJ1-5; 7 bases are shared with TRBD1. Germline V gene sequence: CDR1 MNHNS, CDR2 SASEGT. The CDR3 contains 13 residues. The V segment lost 6 bases and the J segment 4 bases; nucleotides outside the gene matches: 3. CDR3 sequence reads: CASSRDRNQPQHF. The CDR3 DNA is TGTGCCAGCAGCCGGGACAGAAATCAGCCCCAGCATTTT.